This T cell receptor beta chain was identified in a study of T cell responses to AZD1222 COVID-19 vaccine. The V gene lost 6 bases and the J gene lost 7 bases, with 12 bases spanning the gap. Germline CDR1 is DFQATT and CDR2 is SNEGSKA (reference sequence). The CDR3 is 11 residues long. General study findings and limits: Regions left unmutated in variants are reportedly the target of nearly half of spike-specific TCRs. Baseline seropositivity occurred in only a handful of AZD1222 recipients.

Sequenced by immunoSEQ multiplex PCR; TCRdb stores in-frame clones only, minus some. The sample includes fewer than 150,000 clones, about 90% of them seen just once. Concerning this clone itself: Its antigen remains unidentified.

Sequences were derived from peripheral blood, sampled 28 days after the second AZD1222 dose. This receptor was identified in an adult who received the AZD1222 COVID-19 vaccine. V and J are TRBV20-1 and TRBJ1-2; D perhaps matches TRBD1 (5 bases). The CDR3 DNA sequence: TGCAGTGCCGCACTCAGGGTTGGCTACACCTTC. Its protein is CSAALRVGYTF.